What follows are 28 T cell receptor beta chains derived from one specimen sequenced in a study of blood T cells in healthy people across ages. The use of a sample-barcoded 5' primer and a J-beta primer mix characterized a second PCR of roughly 6 to 11 cycles. TCRdb analysed the 5' RACE reads with MiXCR anew, one entry per CDR3 protein. The top ten hold around 41% of the sample, which has 700,000 to 900,000 distinct CDR3 sequences, approximately 55% seen once. Sequenced sample: blood. These TCRs come from a man at least 80 years old in good health.

This clonotype appeared a few times. The chain employs TRBV12-3 or TRBV12-4 and TRBJ1-4; perhaps TRBD1 as D (6 bases). The CDR3 length is 16 residues. Trimming cost V 6 bases and J 8 bases, with 22 bases left between them. The CDR3 loop reads CASSPRGTSGLEKLFF. The CDR3 bases are TGTGCCAGCAGCCCACGGGGGACATCCGGGCTAGAAAAACTGTTTTTT.

This clonotype was found once. The chain has TRBV6-6 and TRBJ2-4; TRBD1 might be the D (6 bases). The J call may be wrong; the DNA end is better matched by TRBJ2-7. The CDR3 runs 12 residues. Looked up from germline, CDR1 is MNHNY and CDR2 is SVGAGI (reference sequence). The CDR3 DNA reads as TGTGCCAGCAGTTCGCACAGGGACGAGCAGTACTTC. It specifies CASSSHRDEQYF.

The chain couples TRBV5-4 to TRBJ2-3; 13 bases are a match to TRBD2. CDR1 is SGHNT and CDR2 is YYREEE in the germline V gene (reference sequence). The J segment lost 1 base and the V segment lost 0 bases, leaving 8 bases of the junction unmatched. The CDR3 extends over 19 amino acids. For the CDR3, the DNA is TGTGCCAGCAGCTTGGGCCTCTTCGGGACTAGCGGGGGCACAGATACGCAGTATTTT. It codes for CASSLGLFGTSGGTDTQYF.

Comments on this clonotype: The junction departs from the called germline gene at one end, perhaps through a read error. V is TRBV15 and J is TRBJ2-1; TRBD2 matches 9 bases. Germline lookup yields CDR1 LNHNV and CDR2 YYDKDF (reference sequence). The CDR3 extends over 16 amino acids. The CDR3 region has the DNA TGCGCCACCAGCGCATTAGGGTCTAGCGGGAAGGGTGAGCAGTTCTTC. This gives the protein CATSALGSSGKGEQFF.

The genes are TRBV7-9 and TRBJ2-7, with D uncertain. This CDR3 is built from 12 residues. From germline, CDR1 is SEHNR and CDR2 FQNEAQ (reference sequence). V lost 5 bases and J 6 bases, leaving 11 bases between the germline ends. CDR3 region: CASSPTSREQYF. Here the CDR3 DNA reads TGTGCCAGCAGCCCCACTTCCCGCGAGCAGTACTTC.

A few counts support this clonotype. The chain is built from TRBV24-1 and TRBJ2-1; 11 positions agree with TRBD2. The germline gives CDR1 KGHDR, CDR2 SFDVKD. V gave up 3 bases and J gave up 6 bases; unmatched junction bases: 6. The CDR3 covers 16 residues. CDR3 in amino acids: CATSDLLAGGRNEQFF. CDR3 DNA: TGTGCCACCAGTGATCTTCTAGCGGGAGGTCGCAATGAGCAGTTCTTC.

The table lists this clonotype with a few counts. The chain links TRBV5-1 to TRBJ1-1, with D maybe TRBD1 (5 bases). V dropped 4 bases and J dropped 1 base, with 11 bases sitting between them. Germline V gives CDR1 SGHRS, CDR2 YFSETQ. The CDR3 is 14 amino acids. In nucleotides, the CDR3 is TGCGCCAGCAGCGGGGGAGGGCAGAACACTGAAGCTTTCTTT. Translation gives CASSGGGQNTEAFF.

This clonotype appeared a few times. CDR3 region: CASSYSITGRDNEQFF. DNA of the CDR3: TGTGCCAGCAGTTACTCGATAACGGGTAGGGACAATGAGCAGTTCTTC. This chain connects TRBV6-6 to TRBJ2-1, with D unclear. Between the trimmed V and J ends, which lost 0 bases and 5 bases, there was a span of 14 bases. The germline CDR1 and CDR2 sequences are MNHNY and SVGAGI (reference sequence). The length of the CDR3 is 16 residues.

This sequence joins TRBV15 and TRBJ2-3; 7 bases are a match to TRBD1. Trimming at V came to 1 base and at J to 2 bases, leaving 6 bases not matched to a gene. Germline CDR1 reads LNHNV; CDR2 reads YYDKDF (reference sequence). The CDR3 has 16 residues. The DNA for the CDR3 is TGTGCCACCAGCAGAGTACCGGGACAGCCCACAGATACGCAGTATTTT. Its protein is CATSRVPGQPTDTQYF.

This sequence joins TRBV20-1 and TRBJ2-3; TRBD2 might be the D (6 bases). This CDR3 comprises 14 residues. CDR1 and CDR2 from the germline V gene are DFQATT and SNEGSKA (reference sequence). The ends were cut back, 1 base at V and 14 bases at J, with 22 bases in the middle. In DNA form, the CDR3 reads TGCAGTGCTAGAGCCCCGGGACTGGGTGGATACGCGTATTTT. It is translated as CSARAPGLGGYAYF.

The chain employs TRBV6-1 and TRBJ1-5, with 7 bases lining up with TRBD1. There are 15 residues in the CDR3. Germline trimming cut 7 bases from V and 3 bases from J; bases unmatched to any gene: 9. Looked up from germline, CDR1 is MNHNS and CDR2 is SASEGT. This CDR3 is CASNLLGQDNQPQHF. In nucleotides, the CDR3 is TGTGCCAGCAACCTCTTAGGACAGGACAATCAGCCCCAGCATTTT.

The rearrangement uses TRBV4-2 and TRBJ2-1, with 9 bases identical to TRBD1. TRBJ2-7 explains the end of the DNA better; the J call may be wrong. Germline-derived CDR1 and CDR2 are LGHNA and YNFKEQ. The CDR3 totals 17 residues. CDR3 coding DNA: TGTGCCAGCAGCCAAAGACAGGGGGGACGCGTCTACAATGAGCAGTACTTC. Translating it yields CASSQRQGGRVYNEQYF.

V is TRBV7-9 and J is TRBJ2-7; 11 bases fit TRBD2. The CDR3 consists of 16 residues. The germline gives CDR1 SEHNR, CDR2 FQNEAQ (reference sequence). With 4 bases clipped from V and 1 base from J, the junction kept 6 bases outside the gene matches. The CDR3 loop is CASSSLSGRDSYEQYF. In DNA form, the CDR3 reads TGTGCCAGCAGCTCCCTTAGCGGGAGGGATTCCTACGAGCAGTACTTC.

The chain joins TRBV20-1 to TRBJ2-7; weak D call: TRBD1 (5 bases). Trimming cost V 6 bases and J 1 base, with 16 bases left between them. Germline V gene sequence: CDR1 DFQATT, CDR2 SNEGSKA (reference sequence). This CDR3 has 14 amino acids. The CDR3 region has the DNA TGCAGTGCGATACAGGATTTAACGTCCTACGAGCAGTACTTC. Amino acid sequence: CSAIQDLTSYEQYF.

V and J are TRBV7-6 and TRBJ2-5; 10 bases are shared with TRBD1. Germline CDR1 is SGHVS and CDR2 is FNYEAQ. Losses at the gene ends were 5 bases for V and 2 bases for J; bases not matched to a gene: 5. This CDR3 spans 15 amino acids. CDR3 sequence (DNA): TGTGCCAGCAGCGCCCCGGGACAGGGGCAAGAGACCCAGTACTTC. Residues: CASSAPGQGQETQYF. The full variable domain, its missing parts supplied by reference TRBV7-6 and TRBJ2-5, is GAGVSQSPRYKVTKRGQDVALRCDPISGHVSLYWYRQALGQGPEFLTYFNYEAQQDKSGLPNDRFSAERPEGSISTLTIQRTEQRDSAMYRCASSAPGQGQETQYFGPGTRLLVL.

The chain uses TRBV20-1 and TRBJ1-2; 10 bases agree with TRBD1. CDR1 and CDR2 (germline): DFQATT, SNEGSKA (reference sequence). V gave up 6 bases and J gave up 4 bases; unmatched junction bases: 5. The CDR3 contains 13 residues. The DNA of the CDR3 is TGCAGTGCAGGGACAGGGGCGGTCTATGGCTACACCTTC. It is translated as CSAGTGAVYGYTF.

This chain links TRBV25-1 with TRBJ1-5; weak D call: TRBD1 (5 bases). Germline CDR1 reads MGHDK; CDR2 reads SYGVNS. V was pared by 7 bases and J by 4 bases, with 14 bases between. The CDR3 has 14 amino acids. The CDR3 spells CASIQTGPNQPQHF. CDR3 nucleotide sequence: TGTGCCAGCATTCAGACGGGACCTAATCAGCCCCAGCATTTT.

This chain connects TRBV5-1 to TRBJ2-1; 10 positions agree with TRBD1. The CDR3 totals 15 residues. J was trimmed by 5 bases and V by 3 bases; bases with no gene match: 5. The V gene's germline CDR1 is SGHRS and CDR2 YFSETQ. CDR3 loop: CASSSTGTGDNEQFF. The DNA for the CDR3 is TGCGCCAGCAGCTCCACCGGGACAGGGGACAATGAGCAGTTCTTC.

The chain links TRBV20-1 to TRBJ2-5; a weak D match, TRBD2 (6 bases). CDR1 is DFQATT, CDR2 SNEGSKA, per germline (reference sequence). Trimming removed 6 bases from V and 11 bases from J, with 34 bases in between. This CDR3 contains 17 residues. CDR3 sequence (DNA): TGCAGTGCAGAACCGGGACTCCGAGTCCTGGGTGCCCATGAGCAGTACTTC. It yields the protein CSAEPGLRVLGAHEQYF.

This sequence joins TRBV12-3 or TRBV12-4 and TRBJ1-2; D is possibly TRBD1 (6 bases). The CDR3 sequence is 14 residues long. The V gene lost 10 bases and the J gene lost 4 bases, with 19 bases spanning the gap. CDR3 DNA sequence: TGTGCCAACAGACAGGACACGACACTCTATGGCTACACCTTC. This codes for CANRQDTTLYGYTF.

This clonotype has only a few counts. The genes are TRBV29-1 and TRBJ2-1; D is uncertain. Germline V lookup: CDR1 SQVTM, CDR2 ANQGSEA. Trimming left V 7 bases short and J 5 bases short, with 12 bases between. The CDR3 is made up of 12 amino acids. The CDR3 DNA is TGCAGCGCTGACCCGGACGACAATGAGCAGTTCTTC. Translated: CSADPDDNEQFF.

This chain connects TRBV27 to TRBJ2-7; 11 bases fit TRBD2. This CDR3 region has 16 residues. Losses at the gene ends were 2 bases for V and 3 bases for J; bases not matched to a gene: 6. CDR1 is MNHEY, CDR2 SMNVEV, per germline (reference sequence). The DNA of the CDR3 is TGTGCCAGCAGTTTAAGACTAGCGGGATCTATCTACGAGCAGTACTTC. It translates to CASSLRLAGSIYEQYF.

This clonotype showed up just a few times. This chain links TRBV28 with TRBJ2-3; the D gene is possibly TRBD2 (5 bases). This CDR3 region has 12 residues. CDR1 and CDR2 (germline): MDHEN, SYDVKM. Deletions cut 10 bases from V and 6 bases from J, with 14 bases between. The CDR3 sequence is CATLGGWDTQYF. The CDR3 bases are TGTGCCACCCTAGGAGGATGGGATACGCAGTATTTT.

The rearrangement joins TRBV27 to TRBJ1-2; maybe TRBD1 (6 bases). The CDR3 runs to 15 residues. Germline CDR1 and CDR2: MNHEY and SMNVEV (reference sequence). The germline V and J ends were trimmed by 4 bases and 2 bases, with 14 bases remaining between them. The CDR3 DNA reads as TGTGCCAGCAGTTCTCAAGGGACAAAAAACTATGGCTACACCTTC. Translation: CASSSQGTKNYGYTF.

This chain joins TRBV20-1 and TRBJ2-7, with TRBD2 matching over 12 bases. Per germline, CDR1 DFQATT and CDR2 SNEGSKA (reference sequence). V shed 6 bases, J shed 7 bases, and the junction held 7 bases outside the gene matches. The CDR3 is 13 amino acids. In DNA, the CDR3 is TGCAGTGCCCCGACTAGCGGGAGCGGGGAGCAGTACTTC. This encodes CSAPTSGSGEQYF.

CDR3 DNA: TGCGCCAGCAGCGGAACCGGGACAGTGTCTGGGGCCAACGTCCTGACTTTC. It codes for CASSGTGTVSGANVLTF. The V and J genes are TRBV5-1 and TRBJ2-6, with 7 bases aligning to TRBD1. CDR3 size: 17 residues. V gave up 4 bases and J gave up 1 base; unmatched junction bases: 8. Germline V gene lookup returns CDR1 SGHRS and CDR2 YFSETQ.

This clonotype was seen a handful of times. This chain connects TRBV7-2 to TRBJ2-7, with 7 bases aligning to TRBD1. The junction had 6 bases not matched to a gene; V was cut back by 1 base and J by 0 bases. Germline CDR1 reads SGHTA; CDR2 reads FQGNSA. This CDR3 region has 16 residues. Here the CDR3 DNA reads TGTGCCAGCAGCTTAGGAGGGACAGCTGTCTCCTACGAGCAGTACTTC. As protein: CASSLGGTAVSYEQYF.

The chain combines TRBV5-1 with TRBJ2-1; D perhaps matches TRBD1 (6 bases). The CDR3 is made up of 13 amino acids. The V end lost 1 base, the J end lost 8 bases, and 10 bases lay between the germline ends. Germline lookup yields CDR1 SGHRS and CDR2 YFSETQ. The CDR3 region is CASSLTGRDEQFF. The CDR3 region has the DNA TGCGCCAGCAGCTTGACAGGGCGCGATGAGCAGTTCTTC.